The present T cell receptor beta chain was sequenced within a study of cytomegalovirus exposure and HLA in healthy donors. Study results and caveats: In vitro work confirmed that three CMV-associated chains recognize CMV antigens. Rare TCR sequences dominated, though some public TCRs recurred in many donors. The study listed 150 to 200 cytomegalovirus-associated TCR beta chains.

As regards this clone: Its antigen is unknown.

Among the 120 or so subjects of the validation cohort, separate from the 666-subject first cohort, were the donors. Data came from immunoSEQ multiplex PCR; TCRdb stores just in-frame clones and leaves some out. The table records 35,000 to 55,000 clones, 93% of them present only once. V lost 3 bases and J 4 bases, leaving 13 bases between the germline ends. The CDR3 covers 15 residues. Germline V CDR1 and CDR2: ENHRY, SYGVKD. This chain joins TRBV10-3 and TRBJ1-5; D ambiguous. The sequencing input was PBMCs. The sequence was obtained from a woman aged 18-29 years in good health and CMV-seronegative. CDR3 in DNA: TGTGCCATCAGTGAACGGGGTGTAGGGAATCAGCCCCAGCATTTT. This gives the protein CAISERGVGNQPQHF.